The clone carrying this T cell receptor beta chain was found a few times. This sample is part of a study of blood T cell repertoires in COVID-19. Whole-study context: Spain, Italy and the United States supplied samples that represented acute and convalescent COVID-19. T cells, B-cell-depleted T cells, or PBMCs supplied cDNA or gDNA.

The germline CDR1 and CDR2 sequences are LGHNA and YNFKEQ. CDR3 length: 18 residues. V shed 3 bases, J shed 1 base, and the junction held 14 bases outside the gene matches. In the original workflow: Using reference gene primer amplification, nucleated cell counts were estimated. TCRdb's copy holds only in-frame clones and misses some; the assay was immunoSEQ multiplex PCR. V and J calls and clone size follow that table, whereas D and trimming were derived from the DNA. The table lists 90,000 to 110,000 clones, 80% to 85% of them singletons, with 30% to 45% in the top ten. Sequences were obtained from peripheral blood. The sequence came from an elderly man with acute or convalescent COVID-19. The genes are TRBV4-2 and TRBJ1-1; the match to TRBD1 covers 7 bases. In DNA, the CDR3 is TGTGCCAGCAGCCACTACGTAAGACCGGACAGGAAGAACACTGAAGCTTTCTTT. Its translation is CASSHYVRPDRKNTEAFF.